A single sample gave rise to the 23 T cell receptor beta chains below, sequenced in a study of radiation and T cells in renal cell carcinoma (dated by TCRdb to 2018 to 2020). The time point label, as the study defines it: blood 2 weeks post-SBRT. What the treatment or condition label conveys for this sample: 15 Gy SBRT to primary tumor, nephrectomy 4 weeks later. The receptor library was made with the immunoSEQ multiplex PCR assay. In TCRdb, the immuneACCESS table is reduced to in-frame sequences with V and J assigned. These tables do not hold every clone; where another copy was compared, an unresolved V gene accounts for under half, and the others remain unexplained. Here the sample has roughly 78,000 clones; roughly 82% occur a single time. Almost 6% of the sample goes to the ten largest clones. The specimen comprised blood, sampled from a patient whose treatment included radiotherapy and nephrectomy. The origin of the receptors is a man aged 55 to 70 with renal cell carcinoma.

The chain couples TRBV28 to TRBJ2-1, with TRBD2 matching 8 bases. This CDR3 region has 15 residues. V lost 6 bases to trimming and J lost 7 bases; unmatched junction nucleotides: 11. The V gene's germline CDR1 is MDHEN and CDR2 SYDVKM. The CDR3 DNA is TGTGCCAGCAGCCAAGATAGCGGGAACGTGAATGAGCAGTTCTTC. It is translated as CASSQDSGNVNEQFF. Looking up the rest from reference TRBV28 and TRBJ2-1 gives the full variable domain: DVKVTQSSRYLVKRTGEKVFLECVQDMDHENMFWYRQDPGLGLRLIYFSYDVKMKEKGDIPEGYSVSREKKERFSLILESASTNQTSMYLCASSQDSGNVNEQFFGPGTRLTVL.

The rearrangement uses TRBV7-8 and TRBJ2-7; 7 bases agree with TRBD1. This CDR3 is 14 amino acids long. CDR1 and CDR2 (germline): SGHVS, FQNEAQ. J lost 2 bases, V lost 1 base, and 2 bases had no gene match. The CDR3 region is CASSLVGGTYEQYF. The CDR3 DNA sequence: TGTGCCAGCAGCTTAGTAGGGGGCACCTACGAGCAGTACTTC.

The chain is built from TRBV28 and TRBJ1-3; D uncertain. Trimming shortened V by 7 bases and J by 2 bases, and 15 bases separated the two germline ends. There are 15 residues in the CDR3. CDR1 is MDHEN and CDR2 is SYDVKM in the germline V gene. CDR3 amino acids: CASTNDPTPGNTIYF. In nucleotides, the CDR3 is TGTGCCAGCACCAATGACCCGACCCCTGGAAACACCATATATTTT.

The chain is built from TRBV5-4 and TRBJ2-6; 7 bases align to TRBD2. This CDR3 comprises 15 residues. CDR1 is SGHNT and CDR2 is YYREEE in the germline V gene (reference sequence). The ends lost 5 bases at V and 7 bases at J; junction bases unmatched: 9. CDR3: CASSGGGSLANVLTF. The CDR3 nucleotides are TGTGCCAGCAGTGGGGGAGGGAGCCTCGCCAACGTCCTGACTTTC.

The CDR3 nucleotides read TGTGCCAGCGCACAGGGATCTTATTACGAGCAGTACTTC. Its translation is CASAQGSYYEQYF. The rearrangement links TRBV6-6 to TRBJ2-7; possible D gene TRBD1, 6 bases. Trimming took off 8 bases at V and 4 bases at J, with 15 bases between the two ends. Looked up from germline, CDR1 is MNHNY and CDR2 is SVGAGI (reference sequence). The CDR3 runs 13 residues.

The CDR3 DNA sequence: TGTGCCAGCAGCTTAAAGGTGGCCCAACTAGATACGCAGTATTTT. Protein sequence: CASSLKVAQLDTQYF. The J gene is TRBJ2-3, the V gene TRBV7-2; D gene uncertain. CDR1 and CDR2 (germline): SGHTA, FQGNSA. V lost 2 bases and J lost 5, with 14 bases in between. The CDR3 has 15 residues.

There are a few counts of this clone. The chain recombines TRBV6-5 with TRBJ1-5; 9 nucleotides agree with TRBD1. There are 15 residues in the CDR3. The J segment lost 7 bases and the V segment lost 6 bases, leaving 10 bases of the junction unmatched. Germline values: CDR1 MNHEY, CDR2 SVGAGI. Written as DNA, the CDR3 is TGTGCCAGCAGGACCGGGACAGGGTTTGAACAGCCCCAGCATTTT. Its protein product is CASRTGTGFEQPQHF.

The DNA of the CDR3 is TGTGCCAGCAGTGACCAGGGCCCTGAAGCTTTCTTT. The encoded protein is CASSDQGPEAFF. The chain couples TRBV2 to TRBJ1-1; tentative D call: TRBD1 (5 bases). The CDR3 runs 12 residues. The germline V and J ends were trimmed by 3 bases and 6 bases, with 8 bases remaining between them. Germline V gene data show CDR1 as SNHLY and CDR2 as FYNNEI.

CDR3 in DNA: TGTGCCAGCAGGGACAGGTACTTCGATCGGAATGAGCAGTTCTTC. Translated: CASRDRYFDRNEQFF. V gene TRBV6-5 combines with J gene TRBJ2-1, with 7 bases matching TRBD1. J was trimmed by 7 bases and V by 6 bases; bases with no gene match: 12. The CDR3 has 15 residues. In germline, CDR1 is MNHEY, CDR2 SVGAGI.

CDR3 DNA sequence: TGTGCCAGCAGACCCGAGGGGGGGCGCGAGCAGTACTTC. Translation: CASRPEGGREQYF. J is TRBJ2-7 and V is TRBV5-6; a weak D match, TRBD2 (7 bases). Trimming removed 5 bases at V and 6 bases at J, with 15 bases between. Germline V gene data show CDR1 as SGHDT and CDR2 as YYEEEE. This CDR3 spans 13 amino acids.

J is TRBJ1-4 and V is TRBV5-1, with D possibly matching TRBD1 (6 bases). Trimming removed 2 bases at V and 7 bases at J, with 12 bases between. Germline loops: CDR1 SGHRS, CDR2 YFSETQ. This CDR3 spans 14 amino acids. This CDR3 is CASSFLGGPEKLFF. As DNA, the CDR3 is TGCGCCAGCAGCTTCTTGGGGGGGCCTGAAAAACTGTTTTTT.

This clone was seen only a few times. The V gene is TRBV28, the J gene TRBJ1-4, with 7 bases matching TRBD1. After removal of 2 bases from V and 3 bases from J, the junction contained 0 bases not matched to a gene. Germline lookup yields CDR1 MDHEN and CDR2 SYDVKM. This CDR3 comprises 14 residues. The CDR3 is CASSLQGANEKLFF. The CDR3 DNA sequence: TGTGCCAGCAGTTTACAGGGGGCTAATGAAAAACTGTTTTTT.

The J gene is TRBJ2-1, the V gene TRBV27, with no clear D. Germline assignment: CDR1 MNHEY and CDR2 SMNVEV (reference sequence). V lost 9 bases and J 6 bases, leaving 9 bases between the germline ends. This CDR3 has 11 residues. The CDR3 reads CASRVANEQFF. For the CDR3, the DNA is TGTGCCAGTAGAGTAGCCAATGAGCAGTTCTTC.

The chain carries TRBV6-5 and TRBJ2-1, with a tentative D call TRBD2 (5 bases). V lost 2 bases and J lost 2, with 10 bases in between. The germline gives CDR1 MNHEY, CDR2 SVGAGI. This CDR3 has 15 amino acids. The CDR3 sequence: CASSYGRDPYNEQFF. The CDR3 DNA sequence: TGTGCCAGCAGTTACGGACGGGATCCCTACAATGAGCAGTTCTTC.

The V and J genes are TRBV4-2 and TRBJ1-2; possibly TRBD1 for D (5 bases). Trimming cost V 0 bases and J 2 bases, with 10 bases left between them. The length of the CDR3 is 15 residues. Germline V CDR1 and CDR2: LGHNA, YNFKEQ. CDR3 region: CASSQDPQGNYGYTF. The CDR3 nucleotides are TGTGCCAGCAGCCAAGATCCCCAGGGAAACTATGGCTACACCTTC.

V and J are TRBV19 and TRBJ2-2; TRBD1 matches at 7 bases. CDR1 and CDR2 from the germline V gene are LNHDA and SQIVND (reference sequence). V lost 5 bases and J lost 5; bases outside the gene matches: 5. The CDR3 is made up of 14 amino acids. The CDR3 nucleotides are TGTGCCAGTAGTCGGGACAGAGAAACCGGGGAGCTGTTTTTT. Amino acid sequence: CASSRDRETGELFF. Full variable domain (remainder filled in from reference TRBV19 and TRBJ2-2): DGGITQSPKYLFRKEGQNVTLSCEQNLNHDAMYWYRQDPGQGLRLIYYSQIVNDFQKGDIAEGYSVSREKKESFPLTVTSAQKNPTAFYLCASSRDRETGELFFGEGSRLTVL.

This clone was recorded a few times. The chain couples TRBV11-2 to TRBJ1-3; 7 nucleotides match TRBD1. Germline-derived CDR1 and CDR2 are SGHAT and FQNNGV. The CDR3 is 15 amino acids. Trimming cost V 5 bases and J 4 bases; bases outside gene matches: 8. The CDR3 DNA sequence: TGTGCCAGCAGCGTTCCGACAGGGCCAGGAAACACCATATATTTT. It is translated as CASSVPTGPGNTIYF. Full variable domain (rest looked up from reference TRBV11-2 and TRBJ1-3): EAGVAQSPRYKIIEKRQSVAFWCNPISGHATLYWYQQILGQGPKLLIQFQNNGVVDDSQLPKDRFSAERLKGVDSTLKIQPAKLEDSAVYLCASSVPTGPGNTIYFGEGSWLTVV.

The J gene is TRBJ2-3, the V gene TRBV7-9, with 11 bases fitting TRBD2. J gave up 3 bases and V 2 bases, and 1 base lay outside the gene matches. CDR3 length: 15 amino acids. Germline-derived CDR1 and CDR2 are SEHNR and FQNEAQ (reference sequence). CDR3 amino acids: CASSLIAGGTDTQYF. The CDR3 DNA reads TGTGCCAGCAGCTTAATAGCGGGAGGGACAGATACGCAGTATTTT. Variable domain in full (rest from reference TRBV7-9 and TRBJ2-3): DTGVSQNPRHKITKRGQNVTFRCDPISEHNRLYWYRQTLGQGPEFLTYFQNEAQLEKSRLLSDRFSAERPKGSFSTLEIQRTEQGDSAMYLCASSLIAGGTDTQYFGPGTRLTVL.

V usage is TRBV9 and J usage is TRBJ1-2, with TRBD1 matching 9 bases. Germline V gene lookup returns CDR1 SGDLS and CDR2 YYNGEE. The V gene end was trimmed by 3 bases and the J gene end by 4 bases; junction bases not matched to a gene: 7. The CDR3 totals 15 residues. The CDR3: CASSAVQGASYGYTF. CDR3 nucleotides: TGTGCCAGCAGCGCTGTACAGGGGGCAAGCTATGGCTACACCTTC.

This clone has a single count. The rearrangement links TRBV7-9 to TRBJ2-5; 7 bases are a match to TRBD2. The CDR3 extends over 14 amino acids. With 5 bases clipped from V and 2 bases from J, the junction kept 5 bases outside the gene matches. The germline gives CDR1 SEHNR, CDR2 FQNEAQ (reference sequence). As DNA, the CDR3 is TGTGCCAGCAGCCGGAGCGGGATGCAAGAGACCCAGTACTTC. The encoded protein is CASSRSGMQETQYF.

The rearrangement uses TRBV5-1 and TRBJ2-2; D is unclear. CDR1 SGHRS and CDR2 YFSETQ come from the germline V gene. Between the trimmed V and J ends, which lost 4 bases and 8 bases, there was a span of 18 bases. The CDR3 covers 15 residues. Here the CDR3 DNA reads TGCGCCAGCAGCGAACTCTCTACCCTAGGGGGGGAGCTGTTTTTT. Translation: CASSELSTLGGELFF. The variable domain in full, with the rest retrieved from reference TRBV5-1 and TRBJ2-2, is KAGVTQTPRYLIKTRGQQVTLSCSPISGHRSVSWYQQTPGQGLQFLFEYFSETQRNKGNFPGRFSGRQFSNSRSEMNVSTLELGDSALYLCASSELSTLGGELFFGEGSRLTVL.

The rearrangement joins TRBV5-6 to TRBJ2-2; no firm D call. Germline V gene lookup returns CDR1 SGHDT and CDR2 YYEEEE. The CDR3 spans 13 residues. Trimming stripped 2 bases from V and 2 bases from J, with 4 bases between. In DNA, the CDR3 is TGTGCCAGCAGCTTTGCTAACACCGGGGAGCTGTTTTTT. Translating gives CASSFANTGELFF.

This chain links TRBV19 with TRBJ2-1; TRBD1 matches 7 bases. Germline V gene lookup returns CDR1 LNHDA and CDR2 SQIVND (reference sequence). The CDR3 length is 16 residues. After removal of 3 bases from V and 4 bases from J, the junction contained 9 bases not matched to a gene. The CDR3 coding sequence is TGTGCCAGTAGTATCTACTTCACGACAGGGTACAATGAGCAGTTCTTC. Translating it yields CASSIYFTTGYNEQFF. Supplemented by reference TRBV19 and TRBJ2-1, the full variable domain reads DGGITQSPKYLFRKEGQNVTLSCEQNLNHDAMYWYRQDPGQGLRLIYYSQIVNDFQKGDIAEGYSVSREKKESFPLTVTSAQKNPTAFYLCASSIYFTTGYNEQFFGPGTRLTVL.